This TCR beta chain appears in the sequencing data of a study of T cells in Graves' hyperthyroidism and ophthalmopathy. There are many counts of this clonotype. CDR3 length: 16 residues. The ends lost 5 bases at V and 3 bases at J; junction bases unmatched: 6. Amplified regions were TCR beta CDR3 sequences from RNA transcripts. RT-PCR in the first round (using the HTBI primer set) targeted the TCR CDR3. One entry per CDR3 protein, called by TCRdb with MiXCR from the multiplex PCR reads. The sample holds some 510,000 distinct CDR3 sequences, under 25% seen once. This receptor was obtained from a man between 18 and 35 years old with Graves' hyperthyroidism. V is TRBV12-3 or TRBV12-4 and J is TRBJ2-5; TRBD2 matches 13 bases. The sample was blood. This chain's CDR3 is CASSLLAGGWKETQYF. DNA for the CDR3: TGTGCCAGCAGTCTACTAGCGGGGGGGTGGAAAGAGACCCAGTACTTC.